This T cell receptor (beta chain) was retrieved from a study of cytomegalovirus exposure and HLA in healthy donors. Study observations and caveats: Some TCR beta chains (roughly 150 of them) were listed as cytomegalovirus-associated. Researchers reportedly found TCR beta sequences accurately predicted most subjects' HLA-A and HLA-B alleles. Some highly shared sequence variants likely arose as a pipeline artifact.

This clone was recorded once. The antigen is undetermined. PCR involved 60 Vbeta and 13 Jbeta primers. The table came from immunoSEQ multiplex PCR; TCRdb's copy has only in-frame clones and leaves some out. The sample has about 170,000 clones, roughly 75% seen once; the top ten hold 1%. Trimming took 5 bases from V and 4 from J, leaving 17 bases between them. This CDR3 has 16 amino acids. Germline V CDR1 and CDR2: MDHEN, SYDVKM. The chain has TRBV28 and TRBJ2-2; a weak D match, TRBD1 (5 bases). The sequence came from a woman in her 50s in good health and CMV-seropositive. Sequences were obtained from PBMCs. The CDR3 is CASSPPIRVTTGELFF. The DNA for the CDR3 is TGTGCCAGCAGTCCACCGATCAGGGTGACCACCGGGGAGCTGTTTTTT.